Given below is one T cell receptor beta chain in context. Its antigen is as yet unknown. Then a second PCR, running about 7 to 11 cycles, was carried out with a sample-barcoded 5' primer and a J-beta primer mix. A template-switch adaptor that had 12 random nucleotides put a tag on each cDNA molecule. MiXCR, applied by TCRdb to the 5' RACE reads, yields one record per CDR3 protein. The table shows 850,000 to 1,300,000 distinct CDR3 sequences, with around 43% occurring only once. The sample belongs to a study of blood T cells in healthy people across ages. Study observations and caveats: Both higher diversity and more naive CD4+ cells marked long-lived donors when set against aged donors. Nothing was known about donor CMV status, and this possibly confounded expanded clonotype changes. Roughly linear age-related decline in beta diversity appeared, significant by age 40.

Germline-derived CDR1 and CDR2 are SNHLY and FYNNEI. There are 13 residues in the CDR3. The chain couples TRBV2 to TRBJ2-5, with D tentatively TRBD2 (6 bases). The DNA end is a closer match to TRBJ2-7, so the J assignment may be wrong. The sequencing sample was made of blood. This TCR derives from a woman between 55 and 75 years old in good health. The CDR3 nucleotides are TGTGCCAGCAGGAGGGACTTAGCTGGCGAGCAGTACTTC. This gives the protein CASRRDLAGEQYF.